The entry below gives a single T cell receptor beta chain sequence along with its context. Its specificity is not known. The source of the sample is a study of tumor-infiltrating lymphocytes in primary liver carcinoma. Regarding the study as a whole: Each sample was bulk and unsorted; consequently, CD4+ and CD8+ repertoires were not compared. The difference in top-250-clone fraction between tumors and blood was significant, favoring tumors (p = 0.039).

Unsorted whole blood supplied the RNA, and germline DNA was extracted too. There are 13 residues in the CDR3. V was clipped by 4 bases and J by 4 bases; unmatched bases: 5. Per the germline V gene, CDR1 is SGHRS and CDR2 is YFSETQ. Total RNA (approximately 500 ng) served as template for TCR beta cDNA synthesis primed by a constant-region primer. For TCR beta, libraries were produced by three nested multiplex PCR rounds using slightly modified ARM-PCR. The first two PCR rounds used TRBV1-TRBV30 forward primers with a C-beta reverse primer, roughly 11 cycles each. Each CDR3 protein gets one entry after TCRdb re-called the multiplex PCR reads with MiXCR. The data contain approximately 300,000 distinct CDR3 sequences, about 62% of them singletons.

Sequencing input: peripheral blood. The V gene is TRBV5-1, the J gene TRBJ2-7; 7 bases agree with TRBD1. The receptor was isolated from a man between 40 and 49 years old with primary liver carcinoma and hepatitis B virus infection. The CDR3 reads CASSPTGMYEQYF. The CDR3, as DNA: TGCGCCAGCAGCCCGACAGGGATGTACGAGCAGTACTTC. The variable domain in full, completed from reference TRBV5-1 and TRBJ2-7, reads KAGVTQTPRYLIKTRGQQVTLSCSPISGHRSVSWYQQTPGQGLQFLFEYFSETQRNKGNFPGRFSGRQFSNSRSEMNVSTLELGDSALYLCASSPTGMYEQYFGPGTRLTVT.